Listed here are 29 T cell receptor beta chains from one sample, sequenced in a study of blood T cell repertoires in COVID-19. Repertoires were generated with immunoSEQ multiplex PCR, while TCRdb's copy carries only in-frame clones and drops some. The data show 200,000 to 250,000 clones, around 88% seen once. Source material: PBMCs or T cells enriched from blood (not recorded which). These receptors all stem from a woman aged 45-65 years with acute COVID-19.

This rearrangement joins TRBV2 to TRBJ2-7; 7 bases are shared with TRBD2. V lost 7 bases, J lost 7 bases, and 13 bases stayed unmatched. This CDR3 has 14 amino acids. CDR1 is SNHLY and CDR2 is FYNNEI in the germline V gene. CDR3 sequence reads: CASMFDAGEREQYF. CDR3 bases: TGTGCCAGCATGTTCGATGCGGGAGAAAGGGAGCAGTACTTC.

This clone was seen only a few times. The rearrangement uses TRBV2 and TRBJ2-7, with D tentatively TRBD2 (6 bases). Germline V lookup: CDR1 SNHLY, CDR2 FYNNEI. The CDR3 has 13 residues. V shed 4 bases and J shed 3 bases, with 10 bases lying between them. CDR3 nucleotides: TGTGCCAGCAGTGTACTGGGAGGCTACGAGCAGTACTTC. Protein sequence: CASSVLGGYEQYF.

The rearrangement links TRBV6-2 or TRBV6-3 to TRBJ2-7; 8 bases align to TRBD2. The junction had 9 bases not matched to a gene; V was cut back by 6 bases and J by 2 bases. Germline-derived CDR1 and CDR2 are MNHEY and SVGEGT. CDR3 size: 15 residues. The CDR3 here is CASSDWVAGTYEQYF. The CDR3 DNA is TGTGCCAGCAGCGATTGGGTAGCGGGAACCTACGAGCAGTACTTC.

The chain has TRBV19 and TRBJ2-4; the match to TRBD2 covers 14 bases. Germline values: CDR1 LNHDA, CDR2 SQIVND (reference sequence). V dropped 5 bases and J dropped 1; count of bases not matched to a gene: 13. There are 20 residues in the CDR3. CDR3 in amino acids: CASSSSPGLAGAVAKNIQYF. The DNA of the CDR3 is TGTGCCAGTAGTTCCTCCCCGGGACTAGCGGGAGCGGTTGCCAAAAACATTCAGTACTTC.

The table lists this clone with a count of one. This chain joins TRBV2 and TRBJ2-7; 7 bases are shared with TRBD1. The germline gives CDR1 SNHLY, CDR2 FYNNEI. The CDR3 length is 10 residues. The chain's CDR3 is CASSEVQGRV. The DNA for the CDR3 is TGTGCCAGCAGTGAAGTACAGGGGAGAGTC.

J is TRBJ1-2 and V is TRBV30; the match to TRBD1 covers 12 bases. The germline V gene has CDR1 GTSNPN and CDR2 SVGIG (reference sequence). The junction had 7 bases not matched to a gene; V was cut back by 1 base and J by 4 bases. The CDR3 is made up of 16 amino acids. CDR3 nucleotide sequence: TGTGCCTGGAGTGCCTACCGGGACAGGGGGCTCTATGGCTACACCTTC. Its protein product is CAWSAYRDRGLYGYTF.

This clone was counted between two and nine times. CDR3 amino acids: CASSLVVGADTEAFF. CDR3 in DNA: TGCGCCAGCAGCTTGGTCGTGGGGGCGGACACTGAAGCTTTCTTT. The J gene is TRBJ1-1, the V gene TRBV5-1, with D possibly being TRBD1 (6 bases). The CDR3 is 15 amino acids. V lost 0 bases to trimming and J lost 3 bases, with 12 bases between them. Germline assignment: CDR1 SGHRS and CDR2 YFSETQ.

The chain combines TRBV9 with TRBJ2-7, with TRBD2 matching 9 bases. CDR1 is SGDLS, CDR2 YYNGEE, per germline. The CDR3 totals 18 residues. The trim removed 4 bases at V and 2 bases at J, leaving 16 bases unmatched. In DNA, the CDR3 is TGTGCCAGCAGCCCATACTTAGAACCGGGACTAGCACCCTACGAGCAGTACTTC. It translates to CASSPYLEPGLAPYEQYF.

The chain uses TRBV30 and TRBJ1-1, with unresolved D. V was trimmed by 4 bases and J by 0 bases, leaving 12 bases between them. The CDR3 runs 14 residues. Per germline, CDR1 GTSNPN and CDR2 SVGIG (reference sequence). CDR3 coding DNA: TGTGCCTGGACCCGGGTGGACTTGAACACTGAAGCTTTCTTT. This translates into CAWTRVDLNTEAFF.

The chain combines TRBV7-2 with TRBJ2-1, with 7 bases matching TRBD2. CDR3 size: 14 residues. Germline V lookup: CDR1 SGHTA, CDR2 FQGNSA. V dropped 2 bases and J dropped 9; count of bases not matched to a gene: 7. In nucleotides, the CDR3 is TGTGCCAGCAGCTTAATGAGACTAGCCATTGAGCAGTTCTTC. Translated: CASSLMRLAIEQFF.

This clone was recorded once. The chain is built from TRBV28 and TRBJ1-1; 11 bases are shared with TRBD1. CDR1 is MDHEN, CDR2 SYDVKM, per germline. This CDR3 spans 14 amino acids. V trimming: 4 bases; J trimming: 5 bases; junction bases outside the gene matches: 3. The CDR3 protein is CASSWGQGGTEAFF. The CDR3 DNA reads TGTGCCAGCAGTTGGGGACAGGGGGGGACTGAAGCTTTCTTT.

The rearrangement uses TRBV9 and TRBJ1-5; no definite D call. The CDR3 runs 13 residues. Trimming shortened V by 2 bases and J by 6 bases, and 9 bases separated the two germline ends. Germline CDR1 and CDR2: SGDLS and YYNGEE. The CDR3 loop reads CASSVSGGQPQHF. The CDR3 nucleotides read TGTGCCAGCAGCGTTTCGGGAGGTCAGCCCCAGCATTTT. Complete variable domain (other parts from reference TRBV9 and TRBJ1-5): DSGVTQTPKHLITATGQRVTLRCSPRSGDLSVYWYQQSLDQGLQFLIQYYNGEERAKGNILERFSAQQFPDLHSELNLSSLELGDSALYFCASSVSGGQPQHFGDGTRLSIL.

This chain joins TRBV3-1 (or the pseudogene TRBV3-2) and TRBJ1-3; 9 bases agree with TRBD1. The CDR3 sequence is 17 residues long. Trimming at V came to 4 bases and at J to 4 bases, leaving 11 bases not matched to a gene. Germline loops: CDR1 LGHDT, CDR2 YNNKEL (reference sequence). CDR3 amino acids: CASSRTQGAREGNTIYF. CDR3 bases: TGTGCCAGCAGCCGGACACAGGGGGCTCGAGAAGGAAACACCATATATTTT.

V is TRBV28 and J is TRBJ2-7; a possible D gene is TRBD1 (6 bases). Germline loops: CDR1 MDHEN, CDR2 SYDVKM. Trimming pared 6 bases from V and 4 bases from J, leaving 19 bases between. This CDR3 comprises 15 residues. This chain's CDR3 is CASSSTRGHPYEQYF. CDR3 in DNA: TGTGCCAGCAGCTCTACCCGGGGACACCCGTACGAGCAGTACTTC.

The V and J genes are TRBV28 and TRBJ2-1, with TRBD1 identical over 7 bases. The CDR3 extends over 14 amino acids. Germline V gives CDR1 MDHEN, CDR2 SYDVKM. The V and J ends lost 7 bases and 5 bases, in that order; junction bases with no gene match: 8. DNA of the CDR3: TGTGCCAGCACTATAGAGGGGGCCAACAATGAGCAGTTCTTC. It specifies CASTIEGANNEQFF.

The V and J genes are TRBV7-2 and TRBJ2-1, with D perhaps matching TRBD1 (5 bases). V lost 1 base, J lost 4 bases, and 11 bases lay in between. The CDR3 spans 15 residues. Germline CDR1 SGHTA, CDR2 FQGNSA. The CDR3 region has the DNA TGTGCCAGCAGCTTAGTCGGACAAGGGTACAATGAGCAGTTCTTC. As protein: CASSLVGQGYNEQFF.

The V and J genes are TRBV30 and TRBJ1-3; 7 bases map to TRBD1. Germline CDR1 GTSNPN, CDR2 SVGIG (reference sequence). The ends lost 8 bases at V and 3 bases at J; junction bases unmatched: 13. The length of the CDR3 is 15 residues. CDR3 nucleotide sequence: TGTGCCGGCCCGACAGGGAAGTTCGGTGGAAACACCATATATTTT. This codes for CAGPTGKFGGNTIYF.

V and J are TRBV5-6 and TRBJ2-3; D unclear. V was shortened by 2 bases and J by 4 bases, with 11 bases between the two germline ends. Germline V gene sequence: CDR1 SGHDT, CDR2 YYEEEE. This CDR3 spans 14 amino acids. The CDR3 sequence is CASSLLSVADTQYF. CDR3 nucleotides: TGTGCCAGCAGCTTATTGAGTGTAGCAGATACGCAGTATTTT.

The chain combines TRBV29-1 with TRBJ2-7, with a possible D match to TRBD2 (6 bases). The CDR3 consists of 13 residues. Per germline, CDR1 SQVTM and CDR2 ANQGSEA. Trimming took off 4 bases at V and 0 bases at J, with 10 bases between the two ends. Written as DNA, the CDR3 is TGCAGCGTTGTCCCCGGGAGCTCCTACGAGCAGTACTTC. It is translated as CSVVPGSSYEQYF.

This clone was seen just once. This rearrangement joins TRBV19 to TRBJ1-2; D is unresolved. The CDR3 runs 13 residues. V shed 3 bases and J shed 8 bases, with 13 bases lying between them. Germline values: CDR1 LNHDA, CDR2 SQIVND (reference sequence). The CDR3: CASSMWQSGGYTF. Here the CDR3 DNA reads TGTGCCAGTAGTATGTGGCAATCGGGGGGCTACACCTTC. Together with reference TRBV19 and TRBJ1-2, the CDR3 gives the full variable domain: DGGITQSPKYLFRKEGQNVTLSCEQNLNHDAMYWYRQDPGQGLRLIYYSQIVNDFQKGDIAEGYSVSREKKESFPLTVTSAQKNPTAFYLCASSMWQSGGYTFGSGTRLTVV.

The rearrangement links TRBV19 to TRBJ2-7; 12 bases are a match to TRBD2. V gave up 7 bases and J gave up 1 base; unmatched junction bases: 8. CDR3 length equals 16 residues. CDR1 is LNHDA, CDR2 SQIVND, per germline (reference sequence). DNA for the CDR3: TGTGCCAGTACCAGAACCGGGACTAGCGGGTCCTACGAGCAGTACTTC. Its protein is CASTRTGTSGSYEQYF.

The V call is TRBV7-2, the J call TRBJ1-4, with 7 bases identical to TRBD1. Germline loops: CDR1 SGHTA, CDR2 FQGNSA. This CDR3 comprises 14 residues. V lost 5 bases to trimming and J lost 6 bases; unmatched junction nucleotides: 6. The chain's CDR3 is CASSVQGLHEKLFF. The CDR3 DNA is TGTGCCAGCAGCGTACAGGGGTTGCATGAAAAACTGTTTTTT.

The rearrangement uses TRBV6-5 and TRBJ2-7; 9 positions agree with TRBD2. The CDR3 length is 14 residues. J was trimmed by 2 bases and V by 7 bases; bases with no gene match: 6. In germline, CDR1 is MNHEY, CDR2 SVGAGI. The CDR3 DNA follows: TGTGCCAGCACCCTAGCGGGACCGACCTACGAGCAGTACTTC. Amino acids: CASTLAGPTYEQYF.

This chain links TRBV7-9 with TRBJ2-2; tentatively, D is TRBD1 (6 bases). The CDR3 is made up of 16 amino acids. Trimming took 1 base from V and 1 from J, leaving 10 bases between them. The V gene's germline CDR1 is SEHNR and CDR2 FQNEAQ (reference sequence). The CDR3 here is CASSLDGTLNTGELFF. CDR3 bases: TGTGCCAGCAGCTTAGACGGGACACTGAACACCGGGGAGCTGTTTTTT.

The chain is built from TRBV6-5 and TRBJ2-7, with D perhaps matching TRBD2 (5 bases). Between the trimmed V and J ends, which lost 6 bases and 5 bases, there was a span of 20 bases. Per germline, CDR1 MNHEY and CDR2 SVGAGI. The CDR3 length is 15 residues. CDR3 amino acids: CASSRSPDGNHEQYF. CDR3 DNA: TGTGCCAGCAGCCGCTCCCCGGACGGGAACCACGAGCAGTACTTC.

This chain uses TRBV12-3 or TRBV12-4 with TRBJ1-4; tentative D call: TRBD1 (5 bases). Trimming took 3 bases from V and 8 from J, leaving 10 bases between them. The CDR3 extends over 13 amino acids. CDR3 protein: CASSFGGSEKLFF. The CDR3 region has the DNA TGTGCCAGCAGTTTCGGGGGTTCCGAAAAACTGTTTTTT.

This chain links TRBV2 with TRBJ1-3; tentative D call: TRBD1 (5 bases). The CDR3 spans 16 residues. CDR1 is SNHLY, CDR2 FYNNEI, per germline. V was clipped by 2 bases and J by 5 bases, with 16 bases between them. CDR3 loop: CASSEQGAVDRNTIYF. DNA for the CDR3: TGTGCCAGCAGTGAACAGGGTGCAGTAGATAGAAACACCATATATTTT.

The rearrangement uses TRBV19 and TRBJ1-2; no definite D call. From germline, CDR1 is LNHDA and CDR2 SQIVND (reference sequence). This CDR3 spans 11 amino acids. Trimming pared 8 bases from V and 4 bases from J, leaving 8 bases between. CDR3: CASLWAYGYTF. DNA of the CDR3: TGTGCCAGTCTCTGGGCCTATGGCTACACCTTC.

The chain couples TRBV28 to TRBJ2-1; the D gene is possibly TRBD1 (5 bases). Trimming left V 6 bases short and J 5 bases short, with 17 bases between. The CDR3 sequence is 15 residues long. From germline, CDR1 is MDHEN and CDR2 SYDVKM. CDR3 sequence (DNA): TGTGCCAGCAGCCTCCAGGGTCGGGTACACAATGAGCAGTTCTTC. The encoded protein is CASSLQGRVHNEQFF.